The clone carrying this T cell receptor beta chain was detected a few times. Its matching antigen is unknown. Germline CDR1 is LNHNV and CDR2 is YYDKDF (reference sequence). V lost 3 bases and J lost 5, with 11 bases in between. There are 13 residues in the CDR3. The data were taken from a study of T cell repertoires in cytomegalovirus infection. Using its own MiXCR run on the reads, TCRdb lists one record per CDR3 protein. The sample shows under 850,000 distinct CDR3 sequences, around a third of them seen only once. The sequences come from cultured PBMCs, collected from culture after CMV antigen stimulation. The sequence came from a human donor in good health (CMV status not recorded). Some clones in this sample may be carry-over from other donors' samples. The genes are TRBV15 and TRBJ2-7; either TRBD1 or TRBD2 may fit D (5 bases each). CDR3 nucleotide sequence: TGTGCCACCAGCAGGCGAGGGGCGGACGAGCAGTACTTC. Amino acids: CATSRRGADEQYF.